One T cell receptor (beta chain) is described in this entry. What it binds is unknown. TCRdb's table, derived via immunoSEQ multiplex PCR, lists solely in-frame clones and lacks some. This sample has about 300,000 clones, with roughly four fifths found just once. The data were obtained in a study of cytotoxic CD8 clonotypes in ibrutinib-treated CLL. Study in general: Response samples came after a median about 11 months of treatment, range 6 to 36. General study results and limits: Clonality grew at ibrutinib response; at progression, it decreased back toward baseline.

CDR1 is MNHNY and CDR2 is SVGAGI in the germline V gene (reference sequence). Trimming at V came to 2 bases and at J to 1 base, leaving 4 bases not matched to a gene. The length of the CDR3 is 15 residues. The sample in question was PBMCs, obtained at disease progression, from a patient treated with ibrutinib. The source of this sequence is a human donor with chronic lymphocytic leukemia. V is TRBV6-6 and J is TRBJ2-7, with TRBD2 matching over 8 bases. In nucleotides, the CDR3 is TGTGCCAGCAGTTACCCAGCGGGGGAATCCTACGAGCAGTACTTC. Amino acid sequence: CASSYPAGESYEQYF.